The text below deals with one T cell receptor beta chain. Looked up from germline, CDR1 is MNHNY and CDR2 is SVGAGI (reference sequence). This CDR3 spans 14 amino acids. The data stem from a study of monozygotic twins with inflammatory bowel disease. One entry per CDR3 protein, without DNA, is what TCRdb gives after re-calling the 5' RACE reads. This sample's table has a few hundred thousand distinct CDR3 sequences. V is TRBV6-6 and J is TRBJ2-5. The origin of this receptor is a human donor with ulcerative colitis or Crohn's disease, or a healthy co-twin of an affected twin (not recorded which). Specimen: blood. The CDR3 spells CASSTPQTQETQYF.